This T cell receptor (beta chain) was captured in a study of shared clonotypes between healthy human individuals. Study-wide results and limits: Shared clonotypes: 4.5% to 5% naive CD4, roughly 4% naive CD8, about 2.2% memory CD4, about 0.41% memory CD8.

In the case of this clone: The antigen remains unidentified.

The V and J ends lost 3 bases and 6 bases respectively, with 11 bases between them. This CDR3 region has 13 residues. CDR1 is KGHSH, CDR2 LQKENI, per germline. Terminally differentiated effector memory CD45RA+ cells were left out of the naive CD8 fraction, which was CD45RO-negative and positively selected for CCR7. Researchers ran the assay at a deep level. Libraries were prepared by immunoSEQ multiplex PCR; TCRdb keeps only in-frame clonotypes and omits some of them. The sample holds some 2 million clones, about 95% seen once. The rearrangement joins TRBV18 to TRBJ2-5; weak D call: TRBD2 (7 bases). The source material was naive CD8+ T cells sorted from blood. This sequence originates from a man between 18 and 29 years old in good health. The CDR3 region has the DNA TGTGCCAGCTCACCGGGAGGGGGACAGACCCAGTACTTC. Its protein is CASSPGGGQTQYF.